One sample yielded the 11 T cell receptor beta chains listed below, sequenced in a study of OX40 agonist ivuxolimab in advanced cancers. Generated by immunoSEQ multiplex PCR, the TCRdb table keeps only in-frame clones and is missing some. The sample holds 35,000 or so clones, approximately 80% seen once. The material was CD4+ or CD8+ T cells sorted from blood, obtained in a trial of the OX40 agonist ivuxolimab. The receptors were sampled from an adult with an advanced solid tumor such as melanoma, head and neck, liver or kidney cancer.

V gene TRBV2 combines with J gene TRBJ2-1, with D perhaps matching TRBD2 (5 bases). Germline assignment: CDR1 SNHLY and CDR2 FYNNEI. V shed 7 bases and J shed 8 bases, with 12 bases lying between them. The CDR3 has 12 amino acids. This chain's CDR3 is CASTQDGDEQFF. CDR3 nucleotides: TGTGCCAGCACCCAGGACGGGGATGAGCAGTTCTTC.

This clone was seen more than once but under ten times. The CDR3 protein is CASSFGTGNSYEQYF. CDR3 DNA sequence: TGTGCCAGCAGCTTTGGGACAGGGAACTCGTACGAGCAGTACTTC. V gene TRBV7-2 combines with J gene TRBJ2-7, with 9 bases identical to TRBD1. Germline V CDR1 and CDR2: SGHTA, FQGNSA. Germline trimming cut 3 bases from V and 4 bases from J; bases unmatched to any gene: 7. The CDR3 has 15 residues.

This clone was picked up a small number of times. The chain uses TRBV19 and TRBJ2-1; 7 bases match TRBD1. The CDR3 spans 15 residues. Trimming removed 3 bases from V and 5 bases from J; junction bases left unmatched: 7. Germline CDR1 is LNHDA and CDR2 is SQIVND (reference sequence). The CDR3 is CASSIFGQENNEQFF. The CDR3, as DNA: TGTGCCAGTAGTATTTTCGGACAGGAAAACAATGAGCAGTTCTTC.

This chain links TRBV18 with TRBJ1-1, with 8 bases identical to TRBD1. The V segment lost 6 bases and the J segment 7 bases; nucleotides outside the gene matches: 10. Germline CDR1 KGHSH, CDR2 LQKENI. The CDR3 is 14 residues long. The CDR3 bases are TGTGCCAGCTCGTCGGACAGGGACCGAGGTGAAGCTTTCTTT. This translates into CASSSDRDRGEAFF.

The genes are TRBV11-2 and TRBJ2-3; TRBD2 matches 12 bases. Looked up from germline, CDR1 is SGHAT and CDR2 is FQNNGV. V lost 4 bases, J lost 3 bases, and 2 bases stayed unmatched. The CDR3 contains 15 residues. The CDR3 here is CASSSGTSGTDTQYF. The CDR3 region has the DNA TGTGCCAGCAGCTCCGGGACTAGCGGGACAGATACGCAGTATTTT.

The CDR3 loop is CASSIQGPTDTQYF. CDR3 nucleotides: TGTGCCAGTAGTATCCAGGGCCCCACAGATACGCAGTATTTT. The chain uses TRBV19 and TRBJ2-3, with D perhaps matching TRBD1 (5 bases). The V end was cut by 3 bases, the J end by 2 bases, with 9 bases between. The CDR3 spans 14 residues. CDR1 is LNHDA, CDR2 SQIVND, per germline (reference sequence).

This clone appeared many times. V and J are TRBV4-2 and TRBJ2-7, with 15 bases that match TRBD2. The CDR3 extends over 19 amino acids. V shed 1 base, J shed 0 bases, and the junction held 7 bases outside the gene matches. Germline-derived CDR1 and CDR2 are LGHNA and YNFKEQ. CDR3 amino acids: CASSQGMGLAGGSSYEQYF. The CDR3 region has the DNA TGTGCCAGCAGCCAAGGGATGGGACTAGCGGGAGGTTCCTCCTACGAGCAGTACTTC.

The J gene is TRBJ2-5, the V gene TRBV5-5, with D maybe TRBD1 (5 bases). The end of the DNA fits TRBJ2-7 better, so the J call may be wrong. CDR1 and CDR2 from the germline V gene are SGHKS and YYEKEE (reference sequence). There are 14 residues in the CDR3. The CDR3: CASSLDNPSYEQYF. CDR3 DNA: TGTGCCAGCAGCCTGGACAACCCCTCCTACGAGCAGTACTTC.

The genes are TRBV7-2 and TRBJ2-1, with 8 bases fitting TRBD2. Unmatched junction bases numbered 9, after V lost 4 bases and J lost 4 bases. This CDR3 comprises 16 residues. The germline V gene has CDR1 SGHTA and CDR2 FQGNSA. CDR3 sequence: CASSSESSGLYNEQFF. Here the CDR3 DNA reads TGTGCCAGCAGCTCCGAATCTAGCGGGCTGTACAATGAGCAGTTCTTC.

The rearrangement links TRBV27 to TRBJ1-5; 7 bases are shared with TRBD1. From germline, CDR1 is MNHEY and CDR2 SMNVEV (reference sequence). V lost 10 bases to trimming and J lost 3 bases; unmatched junction nucleotides: 6. This CDR3 has 13 residues. CDR3 sequence reads: CATRQGNNQPQHF. The CDR3 DNA sequence: TGTGCCACCAGACAGGGAAACAATCAGCCCCAGCATTTT.

The chain uses TRBV5-6 and TRBJ1-2; 7 bases match TRBD1. Germline V gives CDR1 SGHDT, CDR2 YYEEEE. The length of the CDR3 is 12 residues. The J segment lost 6 bases and the V segment lost 7 bases, leaving 6 bases of the junction unmatched. Here the CDR3 reads CASGDRVDGYTF. CDR3 DNA sequence: TGTGCCAGCGGTGACAGGGTAGATGGCTACACCTTC. Complete variable domain (other parts from reference TRBV5-6 and TRBJ1-2): DAGVTQSPTHLIKTRGQQVTLRCSPKSGHDTVSWYQQALGQGPQFIFQYYEEEERQRGNFPDRFSGHQFPNYSSELNVNALLLGDSALYLCASGDRVDGYTFGSGTRLTVV.